Shown below are 13 T cell receptor beta chains from a single sample sequenced in a study of beta chain features in type 1 diabetes. Reverse transcription of all isolated RNA meant that expressed TCRB transcripts were sequenced. Sequenced by immunoSEQ multiplex PCR; TCRdb stores in-frame clones only, minus some. The table shows around 300,000 clones, with about 15% occurring only once. The sample was central memory CD4+ T cells from blood. All receptors come from a man aged 25-45 years in good health.

This clone was observed a handful of times. The genes are TRBV6-1 and TRBJ2-3, with D possibly TRBD2 on 6 matching bases. Germline V gene data show CDR1 as MNHNS and CDR2 as SASEGT. V lost 6 bases and J lost 5, with 9 bases in between. The CDR3 extends over 12 amino acids. The DNA for the CDR3 is TGTGCCAGCAGATCAGCGGGAGATACGCAGTATTTT. It translates to CASRSAGDTQYF.

V is TRBV10-3 and J is TRBJ2-2, with D possibly called TRBD1 or TRBD2 (6 bases each). The germline gives CDR1 ENHRY, CDR2 SYGVKD. CDR3 length equals 19 residues. The V and J ends lost 11 bases and 5 bases respectively, with 33 bases between them. CDR3 bases: TGTGCCTCAAGGGGGGCCAGTGAGAGGAGCGGAGCAGGGACCGGGGAGCTGTTTTTT. Its protein product is CASRGASERSGAGTGELFF.

The chain recombines TRBV9 with TRBJ2-5; D perhaps matches TRBD2 (6 bases). This CDR3 is 15 amino acids long. The germline gives CDR1 SGDLS, CDR2 YYNGEE. Between the trimmed V and J ends, which lost 4 bases and 2 bases, there was a span of 15 bases. CDR3 residues: CASSPGAGRQETQYF. CDR3 DNA: TGTGCCAGCAGCCCCGGGGCGGGGAGACAAGAGACCCAGTACTTC.

The genes are TRBV5-4 and TRBJ2-3, with D possibly called TRBD1 or TRBD2 (5 bases each). This CDR3 comprises 15 residues. Per the germline V gene, CDR1 is SGHNT and CDR2 is YYREEE (reference sequence). Trimming took 4 bases from V and 0 from J, leaving 12 bases between them. CDR3 sequence reads: CASSPGTPSTDTQYF. As DNA, the CDR3 is TGTGCCAGCAGCCCCGGGACGCCCAGCACAGATACGCAGTATTTT.

This clone was seen at least ten times. The rearrangement links TRBV18 to TRBJ2-7; D not certain. V shed 2 bases and J shed 6 bases, with 11 bases lying between them. Germline CDR1 and CDR2: KGHSH and LQKENI. The CDR3 is 13 residues long. CDR3 protein: CASSPLVDAEQYV. The CDR3 DNA sequence: TGTGCCAGCTCACCATTGGTAGACGCCGAGCAGTACGTC.

The gene calls are TRBV6-1 and TRBJ1-1; D not certain. The CDR3 runs 12 residues. Trimming removed 3 bases at V and 11 bases at J, with 13 bases between. Germline loops: CDR1 MNHNS, CDR2 SASEGT. The CDR3 DNA reads TGTGCCAGCAGTGACTGGTCGCGGGCGGCTTTCTTT. Translating gives CASSDWSRAAFF.

The chain carries TRBV12-5 and TRBJ2-1, with D unclear. Trimming left V 6 bases short and J 5 bases short, with 8 bases between. CDR1 and CDR2 from the germline V gene are LGHNT and FRNRAP. The CDR3 spans 12 residues. DNA for the CDR3: TGTGCTAGTGGAGTCCAAAACAATGAGCAGTTCTTC. Translation gives CASGVQNNEQFF. Full variable domain (missing parts from reference TRBV12-5 and TRBJ2-1): DARVTQTPRHKVTEMGQEVTMRCQPILGHNTVFWYRQTMMQGLELLAYFRNRAPLDDSGMPKDRFSAEMPDATLATLKIQPSEPRDSAVYFCASGVQNNEQFFGPGTRLTVL.

This chain joins TRBV29-1 and TRBJ1-2; D remains unclear. The V gene lost 2 bases and the J gene lost 6 bases, with 13 bases spanning the gap. Germline V gives CDR1 SQVTM, CDR2 ANQGSEA. The length of the CDR3 is 13 residues. The CDR3 spells CSVEPMDGDGYTF. In DNA form, the CDR3 reads TGCAGCGTTGAACCCATGGACGGAGATGGCTACACCTTC. Drawing the rest from reference TRBV29-1 and TRBJ1-2, the complete variable domain is SAVISQKPSRDICQRGTSLTIQCQVDSQVTMMFWYRQQPGQSLTLIATANQGSEATYESGFVIDKFPISRPNLTFSTLTVSNMSPEDSSIYLCSVEPMDGDGYTFGSGTRLTVV.

This clone has only a few counts. This sequence joins TRBV7-2 and TRBJ1-2; 7 bases line up with TRBD1. The ends lost 0 bases at V and 8 bases at J; junction bases unmatched: 12. Germline CDR1 SGHTA, CDR2 FQGNSA. This CDR3 is built from 16 residues. CDR3 nucleotides: TGTGCCAGCAGCTTAGCGAAGGCAGGGGGAAGGTGGGGCTACACCTTC. It encodes CASSLAKAGGRWGYTF.

This clone was counted only a few times. The CDR3 protein is CASSPYPYQETQYF. Here the CDR3 DNA reads TGTGCCAGTAGCCCCTACCCGTACCAAGAGACCCAGTACTTC. The chain combines TRBV19 with TRBJ2-5; no clear D. V was cut by 6 bases and J by 0 bases, with 11 bases left in between. Germline V gene sequence: CDR1 LNHDA, CDR2 SQIVND (reference sequence). The CDR3 is 14 amino acids.

V gene TRBV11-3 combines with J gene TRBJ1-5; TRBD1 matches at 11 bases. The CDR3 extends over 20 amino acids. Germline V gene sequence: CDR1 SGHNT, CDR2 YENEEA. V dropped 5 bases and J dropped 5; count of bases not matched to a gene: 20. This CDR3 reads CASSPEAGTGGKMKDQPQHF. The CDR3 DNA sequence: TGTGCCAGCAGCCCCGAGGCCGGGACAGGGGGAAAAATGAAGGATCAGCCCCAGCATTTT.

The chain links TRBV4-3 to TRBJ1-2; D ambiguous. V shed 0 bases and J shed 5 bases, with 7 bases lying between them. This CDR3 is built from 13 residues. CDR1 LGHNA and CDR2 YSLEER come from the germline V gene. CDR3 coding DNA: TGCGCCAGCAGCCAAGATCTGAAATATGGCTACACCTTC. As protein: CASSQDLKYGYTF.

There are a few counts of this clone. This chain joins TRBV5-6 and TRBJ1-5; 8 nucleotides match TRBD1. The V and J ends lost 3 bases and 5 bases, in that order; junction bases with no gene match: 4. Germline V gene data show CDR1 as SGHDT and CDR2 as YYEEEE. This CDR3 is built from 14 residues. This chain's CDR3 is CASSYGTGYQPQHF. In nucleotides, the CDR3 is TGTGCCAGCAGCTACGGGACAGGTTATCAGCCCCAGCATTTT.